The clone carrying this T cell receptor beta chain was recorded a few times. Its antigen is undetermined. Template material for amplifying TCR beta CDR3 regions consisted of RNA transcripts. TCR CDR3 underwent first-round RT-PCR with the HTBI primer set. A single record per CDR3 protein comes from TCRdb applying MiXCR to the multiplex PCR reads. Altogether roughly 800,000 distinct CDR3 sequences are present, over 35% being singletons, with the ten largest covering 7.5% to 9.5%. The sample is drawn from a study of T cells in Graves' hyperthyroidism and ophthalmopathy. Study in general: Peripheral blood was obtained at initial diagnosis, preceding any treatment.

Study-level results: Blood shared most expanded thyroid clonotypes above 0.001.

The CDR3 consists of 14 residues. CDR1 is DFQATT, CDR2 SNEGSKA, per germline (reference sequence). Trimming left V 2 bases short and J 7 bases short, with 17 bases between. Graves' hyperthyroidism was deemed stable given no ophthalmopathy progression within 18 months. The source of the PBMCs was over 8.5 ml of fresh peripheral blood. Source material: blood. The J gene is TRBJ1-1, the V gene TRBV20-1; unclear D gene. This receptor was identified in a man between 18 and 35 years old with Graves' hyperthyroidism. Written as DNA, the CDR3 is TGCAGTGCTAGATCTGTGGCGCCCATGTTTGAAGCTTTCTTT. This encodes CSARSVAPMFEAFF.